This TCR beta chain emerged from a study of cytomegalovirus exposure and HLA in healthy donors. Study-wide points: Several top significant clusters appeared, in a later analysis, to be linked to common viral pathogens. Cytomegalovirus association was listed for about 170 TCR beta chains.

The PCR made use of 60 Vbeta and 13 Jbeta primers. The protocol was immunoSEQ multiplex PCR, while the TCRdb copy is restricted to in-frame clones and leaves out a portion. The sample lists about 180,000 clones, about 80% occurring once. Germline CDR1 is SGHRS and CDR2 is YFSETQ. This CDR3 region has 15 residues. The V and J ends lost 0 bases and 4 bases, in that order; junction bases with no gene match: 3. Concerning this clone itself: Its antigen is not identified.

V usage is TRBV5-1 and J usage is TRBJ2-7; TRBD2 aligns across 11 bases. The receptor's source is a woman in her twenties or thirties in good health and CMV-seronegative. Source material: PBMCs. The CDR3 coding sequence is TGCGCCAGCAGCTTGGTAGCGGGGGGGCTTTACGAGCAGTACTTC. It translates to CASSLVAGGLYEQYF.